This T cell receptor beta chain was sequenced in a study of blood T cell repertoires in COVID-19. Generated by immunoSEQ multiplex PCR, the TCRdb table keeps only in-frame clones and is missing some. The sample lists approximately 470,000 clones, about 85% occurring once. The CDR3 is 15 residues long. V was pared by 1 base and J by 4 bases, with 11 bases between. Per germline, CDR1 KGHDR and CDR2 SFDVKD. This chain uses TRBV24-1 with TRBJ2-3; the D gene is possibly TRBD2 (6 bases). The clonotype comes from a young woman who had recovered from COVID-19. The sample taken for sequencing was PBMCs or T cells enriched from blood (not recorded which). The CDR3 spells CATSDLRASADTQYF. As DNA, the CDR3 is TGTGCCACCAGTGATTTACGGGCTAGCGCAGATACGCAGTATTTT.